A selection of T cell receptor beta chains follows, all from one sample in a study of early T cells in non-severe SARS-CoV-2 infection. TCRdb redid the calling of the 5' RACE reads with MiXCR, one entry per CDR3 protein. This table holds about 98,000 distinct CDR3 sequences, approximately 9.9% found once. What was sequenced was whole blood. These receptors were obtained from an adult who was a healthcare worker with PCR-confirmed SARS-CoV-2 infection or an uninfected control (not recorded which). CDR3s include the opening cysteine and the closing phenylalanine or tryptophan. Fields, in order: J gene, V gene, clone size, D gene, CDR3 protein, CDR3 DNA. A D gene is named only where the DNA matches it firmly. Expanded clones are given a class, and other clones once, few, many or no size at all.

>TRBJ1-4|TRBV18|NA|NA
CASSPGDREKLFF
TGTGCCAGCTCACCGGGGGATCGTGAAAAACTGTTTTTT
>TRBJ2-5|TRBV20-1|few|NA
CSAVPGTQYF
TGCAGTGCTGTTCCCGGGACCCAGTACTTC
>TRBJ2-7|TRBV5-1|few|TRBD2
CASSFASGPYEQYF
TGCGCCAGCAGCTTCGCTAGCGGCCCCTACGAGCAGTACTTC
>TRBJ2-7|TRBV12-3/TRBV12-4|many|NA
CASTNWGHRTYEQYF
TGTGCCAGCACCAATTGGGGGCACAGAACCTACGAGCAGTACTTC
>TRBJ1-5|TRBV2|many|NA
CASSDYGGAQHF
TGTGCCAGCAGTGATTATGGCGGTGCCCAGCATTTT
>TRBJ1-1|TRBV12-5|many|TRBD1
CASGTNTGGRTEAFF
TGTGCTAGTGGTACAAATACAGGGGGGAGGACTGAAGCTTTCTTT
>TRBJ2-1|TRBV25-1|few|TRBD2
CASRISGEQFF
TGTGCCAGCAGGATTAGCGGGGAGCAGTTCTTC
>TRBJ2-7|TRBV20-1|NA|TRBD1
CSVREPGQGTYEQYF
TGCAGTGTTAGGGAACCGGGACAGGGTACCTACGAGCAGTACTTC
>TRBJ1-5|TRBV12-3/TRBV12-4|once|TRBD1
CASSLETWTGGHQPQHF
TGTGCCAGCAGTTTAGAAACTTGGACAGGGGGACATCAGCCCCAGCATTTT
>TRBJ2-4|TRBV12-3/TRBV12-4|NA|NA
CASSSRGIAKNIQYF
TGTGCCAGCAGTTCCCGGGGGATAGCCAAAAACATTCAGTACTTC
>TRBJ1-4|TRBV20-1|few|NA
CSAGGHAANEKLFF
TGCAGTGCCGGGGGTCACGCGGCTAATGAAAAACTGTTTTTT
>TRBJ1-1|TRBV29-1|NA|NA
CSVGQPNTEAFF
TGCAGCGTTGGACAGCCTAACACTGAAGCTTTCTTT
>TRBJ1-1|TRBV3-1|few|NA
CASSQDIRVKRTFTEAFF
TGTGCCAGCAGCCAAGATATTCGGGTGAAACGGACTTTCACTGAAGCTTTCTTT
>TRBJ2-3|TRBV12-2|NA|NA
CASRLKLSPLTSESTDTQYF
TGTGCAAGTCGCTTAAAACTTTCTCCCCTTACTAGCGAAAGCACAGATACGCAGTATTTT
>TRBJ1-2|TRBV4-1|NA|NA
CASATDGRRDGYTF
TGCGCCAGCGCCACGGACGGGAGAAGGGATGGCTACACCTTC
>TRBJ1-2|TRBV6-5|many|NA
CASRSRQDGRHGYTF
TGTGCCAGCAGATCCCGACAGGACGGTCGTCATGGCTACACCTTC
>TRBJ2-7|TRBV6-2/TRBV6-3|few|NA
CASSYSTSYEQYF
TGTGCCAGCAGTTACTCGACAAGCTACGAGCAGTACTTC
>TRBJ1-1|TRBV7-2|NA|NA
CASNLRGAEAFF
TGTGCCAGCAATCTCCGGGGGGCTGAAGCTTTCTTT